A single sample is the source of the 32 T cell receptor beta chains below, sequenced in a study of beta chain features in type 1 diabetes. The isolated RNA, all of it, was reverse transcribed, so expressed TCRB transcripts were what got sequenced. Generated by immunoSEQ multiplex PCR, the TCRdb table keeps only in-frame clones and is missing some. Of about 290,000 clones listed, about 7.8% were seen once; the top ten hold about 0.93%. The specimen was central memory CD4+ T cells from blood. The receptors were gathered from a woman aged 18-29 years in good health.

This clone was recorded a few times. This rearrangement joins TRBV6-1 to TRBJ1-1; D may be TRBD1 (5 bases). Trimming removed 3 bases at V and 1 base at J, with 9 bases between. CDR1 MNHNS and CDR2 SASEGT come from the germline V gene. This CDR3 contains 14 residues. The CDR3 reads CASSEPTGNTEAFF. In nucleotides, the CDR3 is TGTGCCAGCAGTGAGCCTACAGGGAACACTGAAGCTTTCTTT.

This clone is deemed medium-sized (0.01 to 0.1%). The same CDR3 also results from other DNA sequences found in this sample. The rearrangement joins TRBV30 to TRBJ2-4; 10 positions match TRBD2. Germline V gene sequence: CDR1 GTSNPN, CDR2 SVGIG (reference sequence). V shed 4 bases, J shed 8 bases, and the junction held 2 bases outside the gene matches. CDR3 size: 12 residues. CDR3 coding DNA: TGTGCCTGGACTAGCGGGAGAGACATTCAGTACTTC. This translates into CAWTSGRDIQYF. Drawing the rest from reference TRBV30 and TRBJ2-4, the complete variable domain is SQTIHQWPATLVQPVGSPLSLECTVEGTSNPNLYWYRQAAGRGLQLLFYSVGIGQISSEVPQNLSASRPQDRQFILSSKKLLLSDSGFYLCAWTSGRDIQYFGAGTRLSVL.

This clone was seen a handful of times. The rearrangement uses TRBV7-3 and TRBJ2-3; possibly TRBD2 for D (6 bases). CDR1 is SGHTA, CDR2 FQGTGA, per germline. Deletions cut 6 bases from V and 2 bases from J, with 12 bases between. This CDR3 is 14 amino acids long. The CDR3 region has the DNA TGTGCCAGCAGTGAAGCGGGTTTCACAGATACGCAGTATTTT. Residues: CASSEAGFTDTQYF.

This clone has only a few counts. The V call is TRBV5-4, the J call TRBJ1-3; perhaps TRBD1 as D (6 bases). The germline CDR1 and CDR2 sequences are SGHNT and YYREEE (reference sequence). V lost 3 bases to trimming and J lost 0 bases, with 10 bases between them. CDR3 length: 15 residues. CDR3 DNA: TGTGCCAGCAGCTCGGACAGCCGCTCTGGAAACACCATATATTTT. Translated: CASSSDSRSGNTIYF.

This clone was seen a few times. The chain is built from TRBV29-1 and TRBJ2-6; 8 nucleotides align to TRBD1. Germline V gene lookup returns CDR1 SQVTM and CDR2 ANQGSEA. Trimming cost V 5 bases and J 4 bases; bases outside gene matches: 7. The CDR3 contains 15 residues. In DNA form, the CDR3 reads TGCAGCGTTACTCAGGGGGCGGCAGGGGCCAACGTCCTGACTTTC. Translation gives CSVTQGAAGANVLTF.

The chain carries TRBV6-1 and TRBJ1-6, with D unresolved. Germline CDR1 and CDR2: MNHNS and SASEGT. The CDR3 runs 13 residues. V lost 4 bases, J lost 10 bases, and 11 bases lay in between. The CDR3 reads CASSANVRSPLHF. DNA of the CDR3: TGTGCCAGCAGTGCTAACGTGCGGTCACCCCTCCACTTT.

V and J are TRBV7-9 and TRBJ2-5; 7 bases are a match to TRBD1. The CDR3 runs to 15 residues. Germline V CDR1 and CDR2: SEHNR, FQNEAQ (reference sequence). J gave up 1 base and V 2 bases, and 4 bases lay outside the gene matches. CDR3 in DNA: TGTGCCAGCAGCTTAACTGGGACAGCCCAAGAGACCCAGTACTTC. It is translated as CASSLTGTAQETQYF.

This clone was seen only a few times. V usage is TRBV5-1 and J usage is TRBJ2-5; TRBD2 is a possible D gene (6 bases). This CDR3 is 14 amino acids long. Per germline, CDR1 SGHRS and CDR2 YFSETQ. V dropped 1 base and J dropped 3 bases, with 10 bases sitting between them. CDR3 bases: TGCGCCAGCAGCTTGACTAGCCCCAAAGAGACCCAGTACTTC. This gives the protein CASSLTSPKETQYF.

This chain links TRBV30 with TRBJ2-7, with D hard to call. Looked up from germline, CDR1 is GTSNPN and CDR2 is SVGIG (reference sequence). This CDR3 spans 12 amino acids. V gave up 0 bases and J gave up 6 bases, with 9 bases separating them. CDR3: CAWSVRPFEQYF. The CDR3 bases are TGTGCCTGGAGTGTACGACCATTCGAGCAGTACTTC.

The sample holds a few counts of this clone. The chain uses TRBV7-2 and TRBJ2-3, with D possibly called TRBD1 or TRBD2 (5 bases each). The CDR3 length is 16 residues. Germline CDR1 reads SGHTA; CDR2 reads FQGNSA. V was clipped by 0 bases and J by 4 bases, with 14 bases between them. The CDR3 region is CASSLALGRQSDTQYF. The CDR3 DNA reads as TGTGCCAGCAGCTTAGCGCTGGGACGACAGTCAGATACGCAGTATTTT. The full variable domain, with the rest looked up from reference TRBV7-2 and TRBJ2-3, is GAGVSQSPSNKVTEKGKDVELRCDPISGHTALYWYRQSLGQGLEFLIYFQGNSAPDKSGLPSDRFSAERTGGSVSTLTIQRTQQEDSAVYLCASSLALGRQSDTQYFGPGTRLTVL.

This clone was observed a handful of times. The V call is TRBV19, the J call TRBJ1-1, with TRBD1 matching 8 bases. Germline CDR1 and CDR2: LNHDA and SQIVND (reference sequence). The junction had 3 bases not matched to a gene; V was cut back by 3 bases and J by 0 bases. The CDR3 length is 15 residues. Here the CDR3 DNA reads TGTGCCAGTAGTATCCAGGGGGCCTTGAACACTGAAGCTTTCTTT. Amino acids: CASSIQGALNTEAFF.

Many counts were recorded for this clone. The rearrangement joins TRBV9 to TRBJ1-5, with D perhaps matching TRBD1 (5 bases). From germline, CDR1 is SGDLS and CDR2 YYNGEE. V dropped 0 bases and J dropped 0 bases, with 10 bases sitting between them. This CDR3 region has 16 residues. In DNA form, the CDR3 reads TGTGCCAGCAGCGTAGTTACAGGTGATAGCAATCAGCCCCAGCATTTT. Its translation: CASSVVTGDSNQPQHF.

This clone showed up just a few times. The chain uses TRBV19 and TRBJ1-4, with D maybe TRBD1 (6 bases). The V gene lost 5 bases and the J gene lost 3 bases, with 10 bases spanning the gap. This CDR3 comprises 14 residues. The V gene's germline CDR1 is LNHDA and CDR2 SQIVND (reference sequence). The CDR3 spells CASSSGAANEKLFF. The CDR3 DNA is TGTGCCAGTAGTTCGGGGGCGGCTAATGAAAAACTGTTTTTT.

This clone is a singleton in its sample. The V and J genes are TRBV7-9 and TRBJ1-2, with 11 bases lining up with TRBD1. J gave up 6 bases and V 3 bases, and 3 bases lay outside the gene matches. From germline, CDR1 is SEHNR and CDR2 FQNEAQ (reference sequence). This CDR3 is built from 14 residues. In DNA, the CDR3 is TGTGCCAGCAGCTTCACGGGACAGGGGGATGGCTACACCTTC. Protein: CASSFTGQGDGYTF. The full variable domain, its missing parts supplied by reference TRBV7-9 and TRBJ1-2, is DTGVSQNPRHKITKRGQNVTFRCDPISEHNRLYWYRQTLGQGPEFLTYFQNEAQLEKSRLLSDRFSAERPKGSFSTLEIQRTEQGDSAMYLCASSFTGQGDGYTFGSGTRLTVV.

This clone was detected a few times. This is likely an artifact of a read error, given a far larger clone one base away. The chain carries TRBV29-1 and TRBJ2-1, with 8 bases that match TRBD2. The CDR3 runs to 15 residues. The J segment lost 6 bases and the V segment lost 4 bases, leaving 11 bases of the junction unmatched. The germline V gene encodes CDR1 SQVTM and CDR2 ANQGSEA. CDR3 sequence: CSVARPGGGSNEQFF. The CDR3, as DNA: TGCAGCGTTGCCCGCCCCGGGGGGGGGAGCAATGAGCAGTTCTTC.

J is TRBJ2-5 and V is TRBV25-1; TRBD2 matches at 7 bases. Germline CDR1 reads MGHDK; CDR2 reads SYGVNS. J was trimmed by 1 base and V by 1 base; bases with no gene match: 6. The CDR3 sequence is 16 residues long. The CDR3: CASSESGGRVQETQYF. CDR3 bases: TGTGCCAGCAGTGAATCGGGGGGAAGGGTCCAAGAGACCCAGTACTTC.

The V gene is TRBV6-6, the J gene TRBJ2-1; TRBD2 agrees at 13 bases. Germline values: CDR1 MNHNY, CDR2 SVGAGI (reference sequence). This CDR3 has 15 amino acids. Germline trimming cut 6 bases from V and 10 bases from J; bases unmatched to any gene: 9. CDR3 nucleotide sequence: TGTGCCAGCAGCCGCACTAGCGGGGGGGCAGGGGAGCAGTTCTTC. It translates to CASSRTSGGAGEQFF.

This clone has a count of ten or more. The chain combines TRBV6-1 with TRBJ2-6; 10 bases are a match to TRBD1. The CDR3 consists of 15 residues. V shed 8 bases, J shed 0 bases, and the junction held 1 base outside the gene matches. Germline V gene data show CDR1 as MNHNS and CDR2 as SASEGT. DNA for the CDR3: TGTGCCAGCCGGACAGGGGGCTCTGGGGCCAACGTCCTGACTTTC. As protein: CASRTGGSGANVLTF.

The chain is built from TRBV19 and TRBJ1-5; D not certain. Germline CDR1 is LNHDA and CDR2 is SQIVND (reference sequence). The CDR3 loop spans 14 amino acids. V was cut by 5 bases and J by 6 bases, with 14 bases left in between. CDR3 bases: TGTGCCAGTAGTCGCCCCGGATCGGGTCAGCCCCAGCATTTT. It translates to CASSRPGSGQPQHF.

As concerns this clone: Other DNA variants within this sample encode the same CDR3. This chain uses TRBV28 with TRBJ1-5, with a possible D match to TRBD1 (5 bases). Trimming stripped 3 bases from V and 3 bases from J, with 12 bases between. The CDR3 length is 15 residues. Germline lookup yields CDR1 MDHEN and CDR2 SYDVKM. The DNA for the CDR3 is TGTGCCAGCAGTTTCAGTGGGGCCTACAATCAGCCCCAGCATTTT. Its translation: CASSFSGAYNQPQHF. The full variable domain, rest sourced from reference TRBV28 and TRBJ1-5, is DVKVTQSSRYLVKRTGEKVFLECVQDMDHENMFWYRQDPGLGLRLIYFSYDVKMKEKGDIPEGYSVSREKKERFSLILESASTNQTSMYLCASSFSGAYNQPQHFGDGTRLSIL.

The rearrangement joins TRBV7-2 to TRBJ1-5; D is possibly TRBD1 (5 bases). Germline loops: CDR1 SGHTA, CDR2 FQGNSA. Trimming pared 5 bases from V and 4 bases from J, leaving 15 bases between. The CDR3 loop spans 15 amino acids. DNA of the CDR3: TGTGCCAGCAGCGCATCCGGGACGGTGAATCAGCCCCAGCATTTT. This sequence encodes CASSASGTVNQPQHF.

This chain uses TRBV4-1 with TRBJ2-5; the match to TRBD1 covers 9 bases. This CDR3 comprises 15 residues. Per the germline V gene, CDR1 is MGHRA and CDR2 is YSYEKL. The trim removed 4 bases at V and 3 bases at J, leaving 6 bases unmatched. CDR3 DNA: TGCGCCAGCAGCCCAGCAGGACAGGGGAAAGAGACCCAGTACTTC. Translating it yields CASSPAGQGKETQYF.

A few counts support this clone. The genes are TRBV5-1 and TRBJ2-2, with D possibly matching TRBD1 (6 bases). V was trimmed by 5 bases and J by 0 bases, leaving 11 bases between them. Germline V gives CDR1 SGHRS, CDR2 YFSETQ. The CDR3 consists of 15 residues. CDR3 in DNA: TGCGCCAGCAGTCCCACAGGGCCGAACACCGGGGAGCTGTTTTTT. Translating gives CASSPTGPNTGELFF. The full variable domain, completed using reference TRBV5-1 and TRBJ2-2, is KAGVTQTPRYLIKTRGQQVTLSCSPISGHRSVSWYQQTPGQGLQFLFEYFSETQRNKGNFPGRFSGRQFSNSRSEMNVSTLELGDSALYLCASSPTGPNTGELFFGEGSRLTVL.

This clone was observed a handful of times. The chain employs TRBV10-3 and TRBJ2-7, with 7 bases identical to TRBD1. The ends lost 6 bases at V and 3 bases at J; junction bases unmatched: 2. There are 12 residues in the CDR3. Germline V CDR1 and CDR2: ENHRY, SYGVKD. The chain's CDR3 is CAISGTDYEQYV. The CDR3 region has the DNA TGTGCCATCAGCGGGACAGACTACGAGCAGTACGTC.

The genes are TRBV5-1 and TRBJ2-3; D is perhaps TRBD2 (6 bases). There are 16 residues in the CDR3. Germline CDR1 SGHRS, CDR2 YFSETQ. V was pared by 4 bases and J by 1 base, with 16 bases between. CDR3 bases: TGCGCCAGCAGCCTTACTCCTAGCGACCGCACAGATACGCAGTATTTT. Residues: CASSLTPSDRTDTQYF. Variable domain in full (rest from reference TRBV5-1 and TRBJ2-3): KAGVTQTPRYLIKTRGQQVTLSCSPISGHRSVSWYQQTPGQGLQFLFEYFSETQRNKGNFPGRFSGRQFSNSRSEMNVSTLELGDSALYLCASSLTPSDRTDTQYFGPGTRLTVL.

This clone turned up a few times. The chain has TRBV15 and TRBJ1-5; TRBD1 agrees at 8 bases. Germline V lookup: CDR1 LNHNV, CDR2 YYDKDF (reference sequence). Germline trimming cut 4 bases from V and 2 bases from J; bases unmatched to any gene: 19. This CDR3 comprises 20 residues. The CDR3 region is CATSTTIPGGAWRGNQPQHF. CDR3 in DNA: TGTGCCACCAGCACAACCATTCCAGGGGGCGCGTGGAGAGGCAATCAGCCCCAGCATTTT.

This clone has only a few counts. This chain connects TRBV5-4 to TRBJ2-7, with 7 bases that match TRBD1. The CDR3 runs to 14 residues. Germline-derived CDR1 and CDR2 are SGHNT and YYREEE (reference sequence). J lost 3 bases, V lost 0 bases, and 3 bases had no gene match. This CDR3 reads CASSLAGTVYEQYF. The CDR3 DNA reads TGTGCCAGCAGCTTGGCGGGGACAGTCTACGAGCAGTACTTC.

This clone was picked up a small number of times. This chain connects TRBV7-9 to TRBJ1-1; TRBD1 agrees at 7 bases. Unmatched junction bases numbered 9, after V lost 5 bases and J lost 3 bases. Germline values: CDR1 SEHNR, CDR2 FQNEAQ (reference sequence). This CDR3 is built from 15 residues. The DNA for the CDR3 is TGTGCCAGCAGCCTGAAGGGACAGATTGACACTGAAGCTTTCTTT. This gives the protein CASSLKGQIDTEAFF.

The rearrangement joins TRBV30 to TRBJ1-5; a weak D match, TRBD1 (6 bases). The germline CDR1 and CDR2 sequences are GTSNPN and SVGIG (reference sequence). The CDR3 contains 14 residues. V lost 5 bases and J lost 9, with 20 bases in between. The CDR3 loop is CAWGGQPVVGPQHF. CDR3 sequence (DNA): TGTGCCTGGGGGGGGCAGCCTGTCGTCGGGCCCCAGCATTTT.

This clone has just a few counts. The V gene is TRBV6-5, the J gene TRBJ2-1, with D possibly matching TRBD1 (5 bases). Germline CDR1 and CDR2: MNHEY and SVGAGI. V was cut by 4 bases and J by 10 bases, with 8 bases left in between. The CDR3 sequence is 11 residues long. The CDR3 bases are TGTGCCAGCAGTTTAAACAGGGAGCAGTTCTTC. It codes for CASSLNREQFF.

This clone showed up just a few times. The J gene is TRBJ2-1, the V gene TRBV18; D is uncertain. Germline V lookup: CDR1 KGHSH, CDR2 LQKENI. The CDR3 contains 12 residues. V lost 3 bases and J 6 bases, leaving 6 bases between the germline ends. CDR3 sequence: CASSPLSNEQFF. Written as DNA, the CDR3 is TGTGCCAGCTCACCGTTAAGCAATGAGCAGTTCTTC.

This clone was seen a handful of times. The chain couples TRBV19 to TRBJ1-4; D unclear. Germline V lookup: CDR1 LNHDA, CDR2 SQIVND (reference sequence). The CDR3 sequence is 12 residues long. V was pared by 0 bases and J by 15 bases, with 11 bases between. CDR3 region: CASSIDGRPVFF. The CDR3 region has the DNA TGTGCCAGTAGTATAGATGGGAGGCCGGTGTTTTTT. The whole variable domain, filled in from reference TRBV19 and TRBJ1-4, reads DGGITQSPKYLFRKEGQNVTLSCEQNLNHDAMYWYRQDPGQGLRLIYYSQIVNDFQKGDIAEGYSVSREKKESFPLTVTSAQKNPTAFYLCASSIDGRPVFFGSGTQLSVL.